The rows below give T cell receptor beta chains drawn from one sample of a study of blood T cell repertoires in COVID-19. Sequenced by immunoSEQ multiplex PCR; TCRdb stores in-frame clones only, minus some. The sample consists of about 43,000 clones, roughly 87% of them appearing once. Sequenced material: peripheral blood. These TCRs come from a man aged 55-75 years with active COVID-19. The CDR3 runs from the conserved cysteine through the conserved F or W. D genes are given only for firm matches.

>TRBJ1-3|-|TRBV5-1
TGCGCCAGCAGCCCCCAAGGACAGAGCTCTGGAAACACCATATATTTT
CASSPQGQSSGNTIYF
>TRBJ2-7|TRBD2|TRBV5-1
TGCGCCAGCAGCTTGGGGCGGGTTGGCGGGAGAGGCGAGCAGTACTTC
CASSLGRVGGRGEQYF
>TRBJ2-1|-|TRBV5-1
TGCGCCAGCAGCTTGGACGCGGGGATTTACAATGAGCAGTTCTTC
CASSLDAGIYNEQFF
>TRBJ1-4|-|TRBV5-1
TGCGCCAGCAGCCCTGGGGGAGGGAGCGAAAAACTGTTTTTT
CASSPGGGSEKLFF
>TRBJ2-7|TRBD1|TRBV27
TGTGCCAGCAGGATACAGGGGGACTACGAGCAGTACTTC
CASRIQGDYEQYF
>TRBJ1-1|TRBD1|TRBV28
TGTGCCAGCAGTTCCCGGGACAGGGCGAACACTGAAGCTTTCTTT
CASSSRDRANTEAFF
>TRBJ1-3|TRBD1|TRBV28
TGTGCCAGCAGTTTAAAGGACAGGGGAAACACCATATATTTT
CASSLKDRGNTIYF
>TRBJ2-5|-|TRBV5-5
TGTGCCAGCAGCTTGGCCGGGGTCGCCGGTCAAGAGACCCAGTACTTC
CASSLAGVAGQETQYF
>TRBJ2-3|TRBD2|TRBV28
TGTGCCAGCAGTTTTAATAGGCGGGGGGCCACAGATACGCAGTATTTT
CASSFNRRGATDTQYF
>TRBJ2-7|-|TRBV9
TGTGCCAGCAGCGTAGGTGGAGAGTACGAGCAGTACTTC
CASSVGGEYEQYF
>TRBJ2-1|TRBD2|TRBV3-1/TRBV3-2
TGTGCCAGCAGCGCGACTAGCGGGGCGTACAATGAGCAGTTCTTC
CASSATSGAYNEQFF
>TRBJ1-2|-|TRBV29-1
TGCAGCGTTGAGACCACAGGGAGGGCTGGCTACACCTTC
CSVETTGRAGYTF
>TRBJ2-3|TRBD2|TRBV27
TGTGCCAGCAGTTTAGTCCTGGCGGGGGGGCGCGAGAACACAGATACGCAGTATTTT
CASSLVLAGGRENTDTQYF
>TRBJ2-7|TRBD2|TRBV5-4
TGTGCCAGCAGCTTTGGGACTAGCGGGTTAGAGCAGTACTTC
CASSFGTSGLEQYF
>TRBJ1-1|-|TRBV11-1
TGTGCCAGCAGCCTCGACAGTCAGTCAGCTTTCTTT
CASSLDSQSAFF
>TRBJ2-3|TRBD1|TRBV7-2
TGTGCCAGCAGCTTAAATACAGGGGGCCCAGATACGCAGTATTTT
CASSLNTGGPDTQYF